The 20 T cell receptor beta chains below come from one sample, sequenced in a study of cytomegalovirus exposure and HLA in healthy donors. Use of 60 Vbeta and 13 Jbeta primers characterized the PCR. Sequencing used immunoSEQ multiplex PCR; TCRdb keeps in-frame clones, though not all of them. This table holds roughly 190,000 clones. The sequencing sample was made of PBMCs. The receptor set was obtained from a man aged 25-45 years in good health and CMV-seronegative.

The rearrangement joins TRBV27 to TRBJ1-5; possibly TRBD1 for D (5 bases). This CDR3 spans 15 amino acids. Germline V gene sequence: CDR1 MNHEY, CDR2 SMNVEV (reference sequence). V lost 3 bases and J 2 bases, leaving 11 bases between the germline ends. In DNA form, the CDR3 reads TGTGCCAGCAGTTTGGGGACTGGGGGCAATCAGCCCCAGCATTTT. It encodes CASSLGTGGNQPQHF.

The chain has TRBV29-1 and TRBJ1-4, with D uncertain. CDR3 length equals 10 residues. Per germline, CDR1 SQVTM and CDR2 ANQGSEA. Trimming pared 5 bases from V and 4 bases from J, leaving 2 bases between. CDR3 amino acids: CSVLNEKLFF. CDR3 sequence (DNA): TGCAGCGTTCTTAATGAAAAACTGTTTTTT.

The chain recombines TRBV2 with TRBJ1-4; 7 nucleotides line up with TRBD1. From germline, CDR1 is SNHLY and CDR2 FYNNEI. Losses at the gene ends were 6 bases for V and 3 bases for J; bases not matched to a gene: 10. This CDR3 comprises 16 residues. The CDR3, as DNA: TGTGCCAGCAGCCCTGAGATGACAGGGCCTAATGAAAAACTGTTTTTT. Its translation is CASSPEMTGPNEKLFF.

V usage is TRBV10-3 and J usage is TRBJ1-1, with TRBD1 matching 9 bases. The CDR3 runs to 15 residues. Germline V lookup: CDR1 ENHRY, CDR2 SYGVKD. J gave up 3 bases and V 0 bases, and 2 bases lay outside the gene matches. The CDR3 coding sequence is TGTGCCATCAGTGAGTCGAACAGGGGGCACACTGAAGCTTTCTTT. Translation: CAISESNRGHTEAFF.

The V and J genes are TRBV18 and TRBJ2-6; 10 positions agree with TRBD1. After removal of 6 bases from V and 1 base from J, the junction contained 6 bases not matched to a gene. Germline V lookup: CDR1 KGHSH, CDR2 LQKENI. This CDR3 comprises 17 residues. CDR3 residues: CASSRWGQGSGANVLTF. The CDR3 DNA is TGTGCCAGCTCCCGATGGGGACAGGGGTCTGGGGCCAACGTCCTGACTTTC.

The genes are TRBV4-1 and TRBJ1-1; D is unclear. CDR1 MGHRA and CDR2 YSYEKL come from the germline V gene. CDR3 length: 14 amino acids. The V end was cut by 0 bases, the J end by 8 bases, with 13 bases between. The CDR3 coding sequence is TGCGCCAGCAGCCAAGATCTTGACACAATAGAAGCTTTCTTT. It specifies CASSQDLDTIEAFF.

The genes are TRBV7-8 and TRBJ2-7, with 10 bases identical to TRBD1. V was clipped by 5 bases and J by 3 bases; unmatched bases: 7. The CDR3 consists of 15 residues. Per germline, CDR1 SGHVS and CDR2 FQNEAQ. CDR3 sequence reads: CASSPRQGANYEQYF. The CDR3 coding sequence is TGTGCCAGCAGCCCTCGACAGGGGGCGAACTACGAGCAGTACTTC.

The J gene is TRBJ1-1, the V gene TRBV5-6; D gene ambiguous. Germline V gene data show CDR1 as SGHDT and CDR2 as YYEEEE. This CDR3 comprises 11 residues. The V end lost 1 base, the J end lost 8 bases, and 6 bases lay between the germline ends. CDR3 DNA: TGTGCCAGCAGCTTGAACAGCGAAGCTTTCTTT. It yields the protein CASSLNSEAFF.

V usage is TRBV7-6 and J usage is TRBJ2-7; 10 bases map to TRBD1. CDR1 is SGHVS and CDR2 is FNYEAQ in the germline V gene. J lost 7 bases, V lost 5 bases, and 14 bases had no gene match. The CDR3 has 16 residues. This chain's CDR3 is CASSRTGETGGGEQYF. The CDR3 DNA is TGTGCCAGCAGCCGTACCGGCGAGACAGGGGGCGGTGAGCAGTACTTC.

The rearrangement links TRBV14 to TRBJ2-7; 7 nucleotides match TRBD2. Trimming cost V 4 bases and J 0 bases; bases outside gene matches: 6. The germline V gene encodes CDR1 SGHDN and CDR2 FVKESK. The length of the CDR3 is 15 residues. CDR3 nucleotides: TGTGCCAGCAGCCCTCGGGAGGCTCTCTCCTACGAGCAGTACTTC. It translates to CASSPREALSYEQYF. The entire variable domain, with the rest obtained from reference TRBV14 and TRBJ2-7, is as follows: EAGVTQFPSHSVIEKGQTVTLRCDPISGHDNLYWYRRVMGKEIKFLLHFVKESKQDESGMPNNRFLAERTGGTYSTLKVQPAELEDSGVYFCASSPREALSYEQYFGPGTRLTVT.

The chain couples TRBV5-1 to TRBJ2-5; a possible D gene is TRBD2 (6 bases). V lost 3 bases and J 7 bases, leaving 16 bases between the germline ends. The V gene's germline CDR1 is SGHRS and CDR2 YFSETQ. There are 14 residues in the CDR3. The CDR3 reads CASSSGTSEGTQYF. The CDR3 DNA reads as TGCGCCAGCAGCTCCGGGACTTCGGAGGGGACCCAGTACTTC.

V gene TRBV7-9 combines with J gene TRBJ1-2, with 8 bases lining up with TRBD1. CDR1 is SEHNR and CDR2 is FQNEAQ in the germline V gene (reference sequence). With V trimmed by 0 bases and J by 7 bases, 4 bases remained unmatched. The CDR3 totals 14 residues. CDR3 loop: CASSLAQGASGYTF. CDR3 nucleotide sequence: TGTGCCAGCAGCTTAGCGCAGGGGGCGAGTGGCTACACCTTC.

The CDR3 sequence: CASSLSGTGNSNQPQHF. The CDR3 DNA reads TGCGCCAGCAGCTTATCCGGGACAGGGAATAGCAATCAGCCCCAGCATTTT. This chain links TRBV5-1 with TRBJ1-5; 9 bases are shared with TRBD1. J gave up 0 bases and V 2 bases, and 6 bases lay outside the gene matches. In germline, CDR1 is SGHRS, CDR2 YFSETQ. The CDR3 length is 17 residues.

The genes are TRBV4-3 and TRBJ2-7; 10 bases align to TRBD1. The germline gives CDR1 LGHNA, CDR2 YSLEER. The CDR3 is 16 amino acids. V shed 5 bases and J 3 bases; nucleotides not matched to a gene: 10. The CDR3 reads CASSSRFGQGVYEQYF. The CDR3 DNA reads as TGCGCCAGCAGCTCAAGGTTTGGACAGGGGGTCTACGAGCAGTACTTC.

J is TRBJ1-4 and V is TRBV5-1; TRBD1 matches 7 bases. CDR3 length: 14 amino acids. The germline V gene has CDR1 SGHRS and CDR2 YFSETQ. With V trimmed by 4 bases and J by 1 base, 1 base remained unmatched. CDR3 nucleotide sequence: TGCGCCAGCAGCCGGGACAGAACTAATGAAAAACTGTTTTTT. This translates into CASSRDRTNEKLFF. The full variable domain, in which reference TRBV5-1 and TRBJ1-4 provide the parts outside the CDR3, is KAGVTQTPRYLIKTRGQQVTLSCSPISGHRSVSWYQQTPGQGLQFLFEYFSETQRNKGNFPGRFSGRQFSNSRSEMNVSTLELGDSALYLCASSRDRTNEKLFFGSGTQLSVL.

CDR3 nucleotide sequence: TGTGCCAGCAGTACGGGACAGGGAAAGGGGGTCACTGAAGCTTTCTTT. This sequence encodes CASSTGQGKGVTEAFF. The chain has TRBV28 and TRBJ1-1; TRBD1 matches at 9 bases. This CDR3 has 16 residues. With 5 bases clipped from V and 4 bases from J, the junction kept 11 bases outside the gene matches. Germline lookup yields CDR1 MDHEN and CDR2 SYDVKM. The variable domain in full, completed from reference TRBV28 and TRBJ1-1, reads DVKVTQSSRYLVKRTGEKVFLECVQDMDHENMFWYRQDPGLGLRLIYFSYDVKMKEKGDIPEGYSVSREKKERFSLILESASTNQTSMYLCASSTGQGKGVTEAFFGQGTRLTVV.

The CDR3 DNA reads TGTGCCAGCAGCTTAGGACCGACTCGGAACTACGAGCAGTACTTC. Protein: CASSLGPTRNYEQYF. The genes are TRBV7-9 and TRBJ2-7; D not certain. Germline V gene data show CDR1 as SEHNR and CDR2 as FQNEAQ (reference sequence). V lost 1 base, J lost 3 bases, and 13 bases lay in between. The CDR3 sequence is 15 residues long.

This chain connects TRBV7-9 to TRBJ1-4; D uncertain. The CDR3 length is 15 residues. V was pared by 5 bases and J by 2 bases, with 12 bases between. Germline values: CDR1 SEHNR, CDR2 FQNEAQ (reference sequence). The CDR3 loop is CASSPDPGTNEKLFF. The CDR3, as DNA: TGTGCCAGCAGCCCCGACCCCGGGACTAATGAAAAACTGTTTTTT.

This chain links TRBV25-1 with TRBJ1-3, with a possible D match to TRBD1 (5 bases). Germline V gene sequence: CDR1 MGHDK, CDR2 SYGVNS. This CDR3 is 14 amino acids long. V gave up 6 bases and J gave up 4 bases, with 13 bases separating them. The CDR3 nucleotides read TGTGCCAGCAGCCGTCAAGGGGTGGGAAACACCATATATTTT. This codes for CASSRQGVGNTIYF.

The V and J genes are TRBV27 and TRBJ1-5; 8 nucleotides match TRBD1. Germline V gene data show CDR1 as MNHEY and CDR2 as SMNVEV (reference sequence). This CDR3 comprises 15 residues. V lost 5 bases, J lost 2 bases, and 5 bases stayed unmatched. DNA of the CDR3: TGTGCCAGCAGTCGAGACAGGGGAGGCAATCAGCCCCAGCATTTT. This codes for CASSRDRGGNQPQHF.